One sample yielded the 23 T cell receptor beta chains listed below, sequenced in a study of blood T cell repertoires in COVID-19. The table came from immunoSEQ multiplex PCR; TCRdb's copy has only in-frame clones and leaves some out. The sample includes a few hundred thousand clones, 88% of them seen just once. The sample consisted of peripheral blood. These receptors originate from a woman between 40 and 50 years old who had recovered from COVID-19.

V usage is TRBV11-2 and J usage is TRBJ1-1; the match to TRBD1 covers 7 bases. Per the germline V gene, CDR1 is SGHAT and CDR2 is FQNNGV. The CDR3 runs to 17 residues. With 1 base clipped from V and 0 bases from J, the junction kept 8 bases outside the gene matches. This CDR3 reads CASSLGQGGFVNTEAFF. CDR3 sequence (DNA): TGTGCCAGCAGCTTAGGGCAGGGGGGATTTGTGAACACTGAAGCTTTCTTT. Looking up the rest from reference TRBV11-2 and TRBJ1-1 gives the full variable domain: EAGVAQSPRYKIIEKRQSVAFWCNPISGHATLYWYQQILGQGPKLLIQFQNNGVVDDSQLPKDRFSAERLKGVDSTLKIQPAKLEDSAVYLCASSLGQGGFVNTEAFFGQGTRLTVV.

The rearrangement joins TRBV5-1 to TRBJ2-1; unclear D gene. The CDR3 runs 14 residues. V was shortened by 0 bases and J by 6 bases, with 10 bases between the two germline ends. Looked up from germline, CDR1 is SGHRS and CDR2 is YFSETQ. The CDR3: CASSLALPGNEQFF. The CDR3 nucleotides read TGCGCCAGCAGCTTGGCCCTCCCCGGCAATGAGCAGTTCTTC.

This chain connects TRBV28 to TRBJ2-1, with 8 bases matching TRBD2. The CDR3 has 17 amino acids. Germline values: CDR1 MDHEN, CDR2 SYDVKM. Trimming cost V 3 bases and J 6 bases; bases outside gene matches: 13. Here the CDR3 reads CASSLLGRGLVPNEQFF. The CDR3 DNA follows: TGTGCCAGCAGTTTGCTCGGTCGGGGACTAGTCCCCAATGAGCAGTTCTTC.

The chain uses TRBV10-3 and TRBJ2-7; weak D call: TRBD2 (7 bases). CDR3 length equals 13 residues. From germline, CDR1 is ENHRY and CDR2 SYGVKD. The V end lost 6 bases, the J end lost 4 bases, and 13 bases lay between the germline ends. Written as DNA, the CDR3 is TGTGCCATCAGGGTGGGAGGGGGGTACGAGCAGTACTTC. Residues: CAIRVGGGYEQYF.

The CDR3 reads CASRPRGGVSGNTIYF. In DNA, the CDR3 is TGTGCCAGCCGCCCTCGTGGGGGGGTATCTGGAAACACCATATATTTT. The V and J genes are TRBV5-8 and TRBJ1-3, with a weak D call TRBD1 (5 bases). Trimming took 7 bases from V and 1 from J, leaving 18 bases between them. The CDR3 consists of 16 residues. The germline CDR1 and CDR2 sequences are SGHTS and YDEGEE.

The chain joins TRBV19 to TRBJ1-2; D may be TRBD1 (5 bases). CDR3 length equals 13 residues. Trimming left V 8 bases short and J 2 bases short, with 12 bases between. Germline V CDR1 and CDR2: LNHDA, SQIVND (reference sequence). The CDR3, as DNA: TGTGCCAGTTCATCTCAGGGAAACTATGGCTACACCTTC. It encodes CASSSQGNYGYTF. Full variable domain (remainder filled in from reference TRBV19 and TRBJ1-2): DGGITQSPKYLFRKEGQNVTLSCEQNLNHDAMYWYRQDPGQGLRLIYYSQIVNDFQKGDIAEGYSVSREKKESFPLTVTSAQKNPTAFYLCASSSQGNYGYTFGSGTRLTVV.

The chain employs TRBV13 and TRBJ2-3; D not certain. Germline V gene data show CDR1 as PRHDT and CDR2 as FYEKMQ (reference sequence). The length of the CDR3 is 15 residues. The V and J ends lost 0 bases and 6 bases respectively, with 13 bases between them. This chain's CDR3 is CASSLGVPRYDTQYF. In nucleotides, the CDR3 is TGTGCCAGCAGCTTAGGGGTCCCCAGGTATGATACGCAGTATTTT.

This chain joins TRBV5-4 and TRBJ2-7; a weak D match, TRBD2 (6 bases). V gave up 4 bases and J gave up 1 base, with 15 bases separating them. This CDR3 spans 15 amino acids. Germline V lookup: CDR1 SGHNT, CDR2 YYREEE (reference sequence). The CDR3 is CASSTSGLGSYEQYV. In nucleotides, the CDR3 is TGTGCCAGCAGCACCTCGGGACTGGGGTCCTACGAGCAGTACGTC.

The genes are TRBV18 and TRBJ2-3; 7 bases align to TRBD2. Germline CDR1 is KGHSH and CDR2 is LQKENI. J was trimmed by 1 base and V by 4 bases; bases with no gene match: 2. The CDR3 is 14 residues long. The CDR3 DNA follows: TGTGCCAGCTCACGGGGGGGTGGCACAGATACGCAGTATTTT. The encoded protein is CASSRGGGTDTQYF.

This chain connects TRBV5-6 to TRBJ2-2; possible D gene TRBD2, 8 bases. The CDR3 loop spans 16 amino acids. Germline V gene data show CDR1 as SGHDT and CDR2 as YYEEEE. Trimming shortened V by 4 bases and J by 4 bases, and 17 bases separated the two germline ends. In nucleotides, the CDR3 is TGTGCCAGCAGCCCCGGGAGGGGGCCCACCACCGGGGAGCTGTTTTTT. Protein product: CASSPGRGPTTGELFF.

The V call is TRBV5-1, the J call TRBJ1-1, with D perhaps matching TRBD1 (5 bases). V lost 6 bases to trimming and J lost 1 base, with 13 bases between them. Germline V lookup: CDR1 SGHRS, CDR2 YFSETQ. The CDR3 length is 14 residues. The CDR3 bases are TGCGCCAGCACCTACCTGGGGCCGAACACTGAAGCTTTCTTT. As protein: CASTYLGPNTEAFF.

The chain employs TRBV4-1 and TRBJ2-1, with 7 positions matching TRBD2. Germline loops: CDR1 MGHRA, CDR2 YSYEKL. The J segment lost 0 bases and the V segment lost 6 bases, leaving 11 bases of the junction unmatched. The CDR3 is 17 residues long. In nucleotides, the CDR3 is TGCGCCAGCAGGGGTCGGGGAGGGGTGAGCTCCTACAATGAGCAGTTCTTC. Protein sequence: CASRGRGGVSSYNEQFF.

A single count supports this clone. CDR3 residues: CASSPRPGLAAAGDTQYF. CDR3 sequence (DNA): TGTGCCAGCAGCCCCCGGCCGGGACTAGCGGCGGCGGGAGATACGCAGTATTTT. This rearrangement joins TRBV9 to TRBJ2-3, with 11 bases identical to TRBD2. Unmatched junction bases numbered 15, after V lost 4 bases and J lost 5 bases. The CDR3 runs to 18 residues. CDR1 and CDR2 (germline): SGDLS, YYNGEE.

V is TRBV6-5 and J is TRBJ1-2; the match to TRBD1 covers 9 bases. The V gene's germline CDR1 is MNHEY and CDR2 SVGAGI. The CDR3 covers 16 residues. V gave up 3 bases and J gave up 3 bases; unmatched junction bases: 8. CDR3 coding DNA: TGTGCCAGCAGTTATACCTCCGGGACAGGGCACTATGGCTACACCTTC. Translation: CASSYTSGTGHYGYTF.

V usage is TRBV18 and J usage is TRBJ1-5; D is perhaps TRBD1 (5 bases). Germline lookup yields CDR1 KGHSH and CDR2 LQKENI. The CDR3 consists of 16 residues. V was shortened by 6 bases and J by 4 bases, with 19 bases between the two germline ends. CDR3 protein: CASSPVGQGGNQPQHF. The DNA for the CDR3 is TGTGCCAGCTCCCCCGTGGGGCAGGGTGGGAATCAGCCCCAGCATTTT. The variable domain in full, completed from reference TRBV18 and TRBJ1-5, reads NAGVMQNPRHLVRRRGQEARLRCSPMKGHSHVYWYRQLPEEGLKFMVYLQKENIIDESGMPKERFSAEFPKEGPSILRIQQVVRGDSAAYFCASSPVGQGGNQPQHFGDGTRLSIL.

The CDR3 DNA sequence: TGTGCCAGCAGTTTACCGCTAGCGGGAACTAATGAGCAGTTCTTC. This codes for CASSLPLAGTNEQFF. The chain is built from TRBV28 and TRBJ2-1; 9 positions match TRBD2. This CDR3 has 15 amino acids. V shed 2 bases, J shed 7 bases, and the junction held 6 bases outside the gene matches. Germline V gene lookup returns CDR1 MDHEN and CDR2 SYDVKM.

A single count supports this clone. The chain uses TRBV10-1 and TRBJ1-1; D not resolved. Trimming pared 3 bases from V and 0 bases from J, leaving 11 bases between. The CDR3 spans 15 residues. The germline gives CDR1 WNHNN, CDR2 SYGVQD (reference sequence). The CDR3 spells CASSDGRLLNTEAFF. The DNA for the CDR3 is TGCGCCAGCAGTGATGGGCGCTTACTGAACACTGAAGCTTTCTTT.

This sequence joins TRBV7-9 and TRBJ1-2; a possible D gene is TRBD1 (6 bases). CDR1 and CDR2 (germline): SEHNR, FQNEAQ (reference sequence). The V gene lost 5 bases and the J gene lost 8 bases, with 21 bases spanning the gap. This CDR3 region has 15 residues. CDR3 in amino acids: CASSPASPQGPGYTF. The CDR3 DNA sequence: TGTGCCAGCAGCCCCGCATCCCCACAGGGCCCAGGCTACACCTTC.

The rearrangement links TRBV5-1 to TRBJ2-5; D ambiguous. Germline V gene data show CDR1 as SGHRS and CDR2 as YFSETQ. CDR3 size: 14 residues. Trimming took 0 bases from V and 1 from J, leaving 7 bases between them. CDR3 protein: CASSLGHLQETQYF. CDR3 in DNA: TGCGCCAGCAGCTTGGGACACCTCCAAGAGACCCAGTACTTC.

This chain joins TRBV9 and TRBJ1-2; 7 bases align to TRBD1. V gave up 1 base and J gave up 0 bases; unmatched junction bases: 12. CDR3 length: 18 residues. Germline V lookup: CDR1 SGDLS, CDR2 YYNGEE. The CDR3 DNA reads as TGTGCCAGCAGCGTATCCCCCTGGGGGCAGGGGGCTAACTATGGCTACACCTTC. Residues: CASSVSPWGQGANYGYTF. The whole variable domain, remainder taken from reference TRBV9 and TRBJ1-2, is DSGVTQTPKHLITATGQRVTLRCSPRSGDLSVYWYQQSLDQGLQFLIQYYNGEERAKGNILERFSAQQFPDLHSELNLSSLELGDSALYFCASSVSPWGQGANYGYTFGSGTRLTVV.

The chain links TRBV11-3 to TRBJ2-1, with TRBD2 identical over 7 bases. Trimming at V came to 1 base and at J to 10 bases, leaving 13 bases not matched to a gene. The CDR3 has 16 residues. Germline CDR1 is SGHNT and CDR2 is YENEEA. The CDR3 loop reads CASSLGGAGVTREQFF. The CDR3 DNA reads TGTGCCAGCAGCTTAGGCGGCGCGGGAGTAACGCGGGAGCAGTTCTTC.

The DNA of the CDR3 is TGTGCCAGCAGAGCACAGGGTGGGGGCTATGGCTACACCTTC. The encoded protein is CASRAQGGGYGYTF. The chain carries TRBV27 and TRBJ1-2; weak D call: TRBD1 (6 bases). The CDR3 is 14 amino acids. The germline V gene encodes CDR1 MNHEY and CDR2 SMNVEV (reference sequence). V was cut by 6 bases and J by 4 bases, with 15 bases left in between.

V is TRBV7-2 and J is TRBJ1-4; perhaps TRBD1 as D (5 bases). Germline lookup yields CDR1 SGHTA and CDR2 FQGNSA. V was cut by 3 bases and J by 7 bases, with 12 bases left in between. CDR3 length equals 14 residues. DNA for the CDR3: TGTGCCAGCAGCTTTCGGGTGGGGGGTGAAAAACTGTTTTTT. Translated: CASSFRVGGEKLFF.